This T cell receptor (delta chain) was found in a study of delta chain sequences of gamma delta T cells (dated by TCRdb to 2015 to 2018). To note about this clone: Its antigen is still unknown. The TCRdb protein, from a much larger clone, departs from this DNA's translation at residue 17, likely by read error; the protein shown derives from the DNA.

Measured from the cysteine to the phenylalanine, the CDR3 is 18 residues long. The DNA shown is the 54-base CDR3, in frame from base 1. CDR1 and CDR2 were assigned from the germline V gene as GEAIGNYY and EKD. Library method: PCR. This sample was sequenced with an Illumina MiSeq. After TCRdb called clones again from the public reads with CATT, rows with identical DNA were merged. Within this sample are 3,000 to 4,000 delta-chain clones, with approximately 63% of them counted one time only. Jointly, the top ten make up 45% to 60% of the sample. The sequence derives from a human donor with breast cancer. Sample: a tumor sample. This receptor chain uses TRDV2 and TRDJ1; too little of a D gene remains to name it. CDR3 sequence: CACDTLLDRSEYTDKLTF. In nucleotides, the sequence is TGTGCCTGTGACACTTTGCTTGATCGATCGGAGTACACCGATAAACTCACCTTT.